This TCR beta chain was profiled in a study of CD8 T cells in Susac syndrome. Study findings and constraints: The study conceded that its TCR sequencing and HLA analysis involved relatively few individuals.

As concerns this clonotype: Its antigen is unknown.

J gave up 9 bases and V 2 bases, and 5 bases lay outside the gene matches. The CDR3 contains 14 residues. The germline V gene has CDR1 SGHVS and CDR2 FNYEAQ. TCR beta sequences were obtained from blood CD8+ and CD4+ T cells. The TEMRA cells underwent FACS enrichment, while the CD8+ and CD4+ T cells underwent negative isolation. Random-hexamer reverse transcription was applied to roughly 0.5 to 1 ug RNA. In TCRdb, the immunoSEQ multiplex PCR reads were re-called with MiXCR into one record per CDR3 protein. This table has roughly 150,000 distinct CDR3 sequences, less than 97% appearing once. Sequenced input: CD8+ T cells from PBMCs. The receptor was isolated from a human donor with multiple sclerosis. The V gene is TRBV7-6, the J gene TRBJ2-1; 9 bases are shared with TRBD2. Written as DNA, the CDR3 is TGTGCCAGCAGCTTAAGTAGCGGGGGTTCTGAGCAGTTCTTC. This gives the protein CASSLSSGGSEQFF.